Reported below is one T cell receptor (beta chain). Its matching antigen is unknown. CDR1 SNHLY and CDR2 FYNNEI come from the germline V gene. Deletions cut 3 bases from V and 1 base from J, with 10 bases between. The CDR3 consists of 15 residues. The record originates from a study of post-analysis software for immune sequencing data. Study-wide results and caveats: TRBV segments more frequent in patients than in controls numbered about 5 and included TRBV5-6, TRBV5-1 and TRBV20-1. Strong same-batch co-clustering of samples appeared with F measure clustering.

Prepared TCR beta cDNA libraries contained unique molecular identifiers. TCRdb analysed the PCR reads with MiXCR anew, one entry per CDR3 protein. The table shows hundreds of thousands of distinct CDR3 sequences, with approximately 33% occurring only once. This chain links TRBV2 with TRBJ1-5, with a tentative D call TRBD1 (5 bases). The specimen sequenced was blood. The TCR originated in a girl aged 10-17 years with multiple sclerosis. The CDR3 spells CASSELAGSNQPQHF. In DNA, the CDR3 is TGTGCCAGCAGTGAGTTGGCAGGGAGCAATCAGCCCCAGCATTTT.